This T cell receptor (beta chain) was recovered during a study of molecular identifiers for immune sequencing clone quantification. Germline CDR1 ENHRY, CDR2 SYGVKD. This CDR3 spans 13 amino acids. With 5 bases removed from V and 2 bases from J, the gap between germline ends came to 8 bases. TCRdb reprocessed the PCR reads via MiXCR and lists one record per CDR3 protein. Of tens of thousands of distinct CDR3 sequences detected, less than 20% appear once; the ten largest clones hold less than 9%. This clonotype was counted ten times or more. Sequencing was performed on naive CD8+ T cells from blood, with Jurkat cell RNA spiked in. Indicated subset: FACS-sorted CD8+CD4-CCR7+CD45RA+ naive T cells. The chain recombines TRBV10-3 with TRBJ2-3, with D perhaps TRBD1 (5 bases). The TCR originated in a human donor in good health. Some libraries in this study had Jurkat cell RNA spiked in. Written as DNA, the CDR3 is TGTGCCATCAGTTACAGGACCACAGATACGCAGTATTTT. Its protein is CAISYRTTDTQYF.